Each of the 12 T cell receptor beta chains below was sequenced from the same sample in a study of identical twins. TCRdb re-called the 5' RACE reads through MiXCR, storing one row per CDR3 protein. The sample consists of 310,000 or so distinct CDR3 sequences, roughly 10% of them appearing once. These same data were also listed under a study on yellow fever vaccine responses in identical twins.

Sequencing used CD8+ T cells sorted from blood. The receptor source for this set is a woman younger than 35 in good health.

This sequence joins TRBV6-1 and TRBJ2-2, with D perhaps matching TRBD1 (5 bases). Looked up from germline, CDR1 is MNHNS and CDR2 is SASEGT. The CDR3 loop spans 15 amino acids. The V end lost 1 base, the J end lost 6 bases, and 12 bases lay between the germline ends. CDR3 loop: CASSEVVGPAGELFF. The DNA of the CDR3 is TGTGCCAGCAGTGAAGTAGTGGGGCCTGCCGGGGAGCTGTTTTTT.

This clonotype occurred a few times. V and J are TRBV27 and TRBJ2-7, with 7 bases lining up with TRBD1. There are 16 residues in the CDR3. CDR1 MNHEY and CDR2 SMNVEV come from the germline V gene (reference sequence). V shed 3 bases, J shed 3 bases, and the junction held 11 bases outside the gene matches. In nucleotides, the CDR3 is TGTGCCAGCAGTTTCCAAGGGACAGAGATGATCTACGAGCAGTACTTC. Translating gives CASSFQGTEMIYEQYF.

This clonotype has at least ten counts. The chain is built from TRBV25-1 and TRBJ2-7; maybe TRBD1 (7 bases). Trimming left V 6 bases short and J 0 bases short, with 27 bases between. The germline V gene encodes CDR1 MGHDK and CDR2 SYGVNS. There are 19 residues in the CDR3. CDR3 sequence: CASSTETGTKRASSYEQYF. The CDR3 DNA is TGTGCCAGCAGCACTGAGACAGGGACCAAGCGGGCGAGCTCCTACGAGCAGTACTTC.

The V call is TRBV6-5, the J call TRBJ2-2; 14 positions match TRBD2. Unmatched junction bases numbered 10, after V lost 2 bases and J lost 5 bases. The CDR3 is made up of 19 amino acids. Germline CDR1 MNHEY, CDR2 SVGAGI. CDR3: CASSYQTSGGARRTGELFF. CDR3 bases: TGTGCCAGCAGTTACCAGACTAGCGGGGGGGCAAGGCGGACCGGGGAGCTGTTTTTT.

Only a few counts were recorded for this clonotype. V and J are TRBV6-4 and TRBJ2-1; TRBD2 aligns across 10 bases. Germline lookup yields CDR1 MRHNA and CDR2 SNTAGT. Trimming at V came to 5 bases and at J to 10 bases, leaving 11 bases not matched to a gene. The CDR3 covers 15 residues. This CDR3 is CASSYLAGVLREQFF. CDR3 nucleotides: TGTGCCAGCAGTTATCTAGCGGGGGTCCTCAGAGAGCAGTTCTTC.

The chain employs TRBV4-2 and TRBJ2-7; the D is unclear. Trimming took 1 base from V and 7 from J, leaving 11 bases between them. The CDR3 is 13 amino acids. CDR1 and CDR2 (germline): LGHNA, YNFKEQ. CDR3 region: CASSQVAGWEQYF. The CDR3 DNA reads as TGTGCCAGCAGCCAAGTGGCTGGGTGGGAGCAGTACTTC.

CDR3 loop: CSGVGSGTYEQYF. The CDR3 DNA reads as TGCAGCGGGGTGGGGTCCGGAACCTACGAGCAGTACTTC. This chain links TRBV29-1 with TRBJ2-7; D uncertain. Trimming removed 7 bases at V and 2 bases at J, with 15 bases between. Per germline, CDR1 SQVTM and CDR2 ANQGSEA. The CDR3 runs to 13 residues.

The count of this clonotype is one. The chain uses TRBV27 and TRBJ2-7; D possibly matches TRBD1 or TRBD2 (5 bases each). The CDR3 consists of 13 residues. Trimming took off 2 bases at V and 5 bases at J, with 10 bases between the two ends. The germline V gene encodes CDR1 MNHEY and CDR2 SMNVEV (reference sequence). CDR3 sequence (DNA): TGTGCCAGCAGTTTAGGGGGTTACGACGAGCAGTACTTC. It codes for CASSLGGYDEQYF.

At least ten counts were recorded for this clonotype. The genes are TRBV7-9 and TRBJ2-7; 11 nucleotides match TRBD2. Germline V gene data show CDR1 as SEHNR and CDR2 as FQNEAQ (reference sequence). Losses at the gene ends were 5 bases for V and 1 base for J; bases not matched to a gene: 7. CDR3 length: 16 amino acids. This CDR3 is CASSTTSGSASYEQYF. CDR3 in DNA: TGTGCCAGCAGCACAACTAGCGGGAGTGCGTCCTACGAGCAGTACTTC.

This clonotype was seen a handful of times. This CDR3 is missing its conserved last phenylalanine or tryptophan, likely due to a read error. It is unclear where the CDR3 begins or ends on the DNA, so no DNA is shown, and the CDR3 is as TCRdb lists it. The CDR3 region is CASRRKQDRAAN. The V call is TRBV27, the J call TRBJ1-6; the D call of TRBD1 is as the table states it, not checked on the DNA. Germline CDR1 reads MNHEY; CDR2 reads SMNVEV (reference sequence). From its first to its last residue, the CDR3 has 12 amino acids.

The chain joins TRBV29-1 to TRBJ2-2, with D hard to call. Per germline, CDR1 SQVTM and CDR2 ANQGSEA. The CDR3 is 16 residues long. Trimming took 0 bases from V and 0 from J, leaving 11 bases between them. CDR3 in DNA: TGCAGCGTTGAAGATCGGCGGAGTTCGAACACCGGGGAGCTGTTTTTT. It codes for CSVEDRRSSNTGELFF.

This clonotype was picked up many times. The CDR3 region is CSASVLAGGSNEQFF. The CDR3 bases are TGCAGTGCTTCCGTTCTAGCGGGGGGGAGCAATGAGCAGTTCTTC. The chain employs TRBV20-1 and TRBJ2-1; TRBD2 matches 12 bases. Germline V lookup: CDR1 DFQATT, CDR2 SNEGSKA (reference sequence). The CDR3 is made up of 15 amino acids. V gave up 5 bases and J gave up 6 bases; unmatched junction bases: 8.